The sequence of this TCR beta chain was determined in a study of blood T cell repertoires in COVID-19. About the research overall: The samples span acute and convalescent COVID-19 from the United States, Italy and Spain.

Germline V gene data show CDR1 as LGHNT and CDR2 as FRNRAP. The CDR3 totals 14 residues. J was trimmed by 7 bases and V by 1 base; bases with no gene match: 4. Participants were aged about 18 to 100 years from around 25 US areas. Which cohort a participant joined came from the clinical history participants gave. This clone turned up a few times. The data were produced by immunoSEQ multiplex PCR, yet TCRdb's version contains in-frame clones alone and is incomplete. The sample shows about 200,000 clones, around 84% of them seen only once. This TCR was recovered from a man in his forties who had recovered from COVID-19. This chain uses TRBV12-5 with TRBJ1-5; 7 nucleotides match TRBD1. The sequencing input was PBMCs or T cells enriched from blood (not recorded which). CDR3 nucleotides: TGTGCTAGTGGTTTGGGACAGGGATCCCAGCCCCAGCATTTT. Protein product: CASGLGQGSQPQHF. Full variable domain (missing parts from reference TRBV12-5 and TRBJ1-5): DARVTQTPRHKVTEMGQEVTMRCQPILGHNTVFWYRQTMMQGLELLAYFRNRAPLDDSGMPKDRFSAEMPDATLATLKIQPSEPRDSAVYFCASGLGQGSQPQHFGDGTRLSIL.